A single T cell receptor beta chain is shown here with its context. Its antigen is undetermined. The sample holds other DNA sequences that translate to the same CDR3. The source of the sample is a study of shared clonotypes between healthy human individuals. Original analysis: Filtering of immunoSEQ junctional sequences could not match full-length read filtering. The data were produced by immunoSEQ multiplex PCR, yet TCRdb's version contains in-frame clones alone and is incomplete. From that table come the V and J calls and clone size; the DNA was used to work out D and trimming. The sample gives about 2.4 million clones, 90% to 95% of which show up once; roughly 0.14% is in the top ten. Germline V CDR1 and CDR2: SNHLY, FYNNEI. V lost 6 bases to trimming and J lost 1 base; unmatched junction nucleotides: 4. The CDR3 loop spans 14 amino acids. Study-wide results and limits: The sole specimen, blood, was sampled, and tissue repertoires likely differ. Compared with clonotypes that all four donors shared, non-shared clonotypes had lower generation probabilities.

The rearrangement links TRBV2 to TRBJ2-7; 9 positions match TRBD1. This clonotype was sampled from a young man in good health. Source material: naive CD4+ T cells sorted from blood. As for subset: CD45RA+ positively selected. CDR3 sequence (DNA): TGTGCCAGCAGGGGACAGGGTAGTTCCTACGAGCAGTACTTC. Protein: CASRGQGSSYEQYF.